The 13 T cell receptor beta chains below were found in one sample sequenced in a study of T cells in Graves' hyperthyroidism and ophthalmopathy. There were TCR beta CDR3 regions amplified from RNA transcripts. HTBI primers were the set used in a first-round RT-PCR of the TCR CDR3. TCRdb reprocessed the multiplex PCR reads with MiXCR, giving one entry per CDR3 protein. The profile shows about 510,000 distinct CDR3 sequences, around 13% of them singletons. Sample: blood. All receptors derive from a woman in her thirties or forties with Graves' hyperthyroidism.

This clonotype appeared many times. In nucleotides, the CDR3 is TGTGCCAGCAGTGGGGAGGCAAGCGGGAGGGCCTACAATGAGCAGTTCTTC. Amino acid sequence: CASSGEASGRAYNEQFF. The V and J genes are TRBV2 and TRBJ2-1; 10 bases agree with TRBD2. The CDR3 extends over 17 amino acids. Germline V gene sequence: CDR1 SNHLY, CDR2 FYNNEI. V was clipped by 4 bases and J by 2 bases; unmatched bases: 8. The full variable domain, rest sourced from reference TRBV2 and TRBJ2-1, is EPEVTQTPSHQVTQMGQEVILRCVPISNHLYFYWYRQILGQKVEFLVSFYNNEISEKSEIFDDQFSVERPDGSNFTLKIRSTKLEDSAMYFCASSGEASGRAYNEQFFGPGTRLTVL.

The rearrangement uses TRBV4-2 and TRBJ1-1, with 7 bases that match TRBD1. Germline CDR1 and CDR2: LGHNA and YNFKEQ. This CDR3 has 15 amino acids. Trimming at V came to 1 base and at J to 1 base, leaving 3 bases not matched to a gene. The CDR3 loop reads CASSQVTGRNTEAFF. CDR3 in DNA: TGTGCCAGCAGCCAAGTGACAGGGAGGAACACTGAAGCTTTCTTT.

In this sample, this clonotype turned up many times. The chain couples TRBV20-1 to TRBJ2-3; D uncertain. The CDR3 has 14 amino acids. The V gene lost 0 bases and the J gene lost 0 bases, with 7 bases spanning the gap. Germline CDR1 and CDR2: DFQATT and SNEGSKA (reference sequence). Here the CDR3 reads CSAREVWSTDTQYF. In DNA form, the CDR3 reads TGCAGTGCTAGAGAGGTCTGGAGCACAGATACGCAGTATTTT.

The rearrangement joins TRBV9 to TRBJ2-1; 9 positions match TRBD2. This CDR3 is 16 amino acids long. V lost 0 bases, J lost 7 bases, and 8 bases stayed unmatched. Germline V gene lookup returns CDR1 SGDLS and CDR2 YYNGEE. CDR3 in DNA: TGTGCCAGCAGCGTAGTGGCAGCGGGAGGATGGAATGAGCAGTTCTTC. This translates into CASSVVAAGGWNEQFF.

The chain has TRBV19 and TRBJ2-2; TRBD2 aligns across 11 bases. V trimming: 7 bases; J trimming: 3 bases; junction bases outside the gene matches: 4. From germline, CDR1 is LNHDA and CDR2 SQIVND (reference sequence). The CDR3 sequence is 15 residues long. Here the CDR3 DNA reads TGTGCCAGTAAACAGGGACTAGCGGACACCGGGGAGCTGTTTTTT. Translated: CASKQGLADTGELFF.

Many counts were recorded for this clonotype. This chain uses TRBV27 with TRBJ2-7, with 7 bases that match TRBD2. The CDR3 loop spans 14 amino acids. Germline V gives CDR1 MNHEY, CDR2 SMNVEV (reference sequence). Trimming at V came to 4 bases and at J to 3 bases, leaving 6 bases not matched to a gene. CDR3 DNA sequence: TGTGCCAGCAGTTCGAGCGGGACCGACTACGAGCAGTACTTC. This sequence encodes CASSSSGTDYEQYF.

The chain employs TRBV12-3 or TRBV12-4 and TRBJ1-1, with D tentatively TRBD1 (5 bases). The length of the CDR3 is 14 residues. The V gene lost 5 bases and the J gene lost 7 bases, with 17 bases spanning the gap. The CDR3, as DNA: TGTGCCAGCAGTCCCCACCCCGGGGGGGGTGAAGCTTTCTTT. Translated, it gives CASSPHPGGGEAFF.

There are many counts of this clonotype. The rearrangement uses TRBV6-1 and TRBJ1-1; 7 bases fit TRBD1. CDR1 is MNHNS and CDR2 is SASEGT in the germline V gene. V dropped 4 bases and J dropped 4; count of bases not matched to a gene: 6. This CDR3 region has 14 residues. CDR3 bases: TGTGCCAGCAGTGCCTTGACAGGGTCCACTGAAGCTTTCTTT. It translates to CASSALTGSTEAFF.

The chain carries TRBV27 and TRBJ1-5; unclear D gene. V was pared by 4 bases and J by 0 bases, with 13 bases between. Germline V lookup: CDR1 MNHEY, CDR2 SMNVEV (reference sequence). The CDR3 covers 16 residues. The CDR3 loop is CASSSASPYSNQPQHF. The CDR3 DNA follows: TGTGCCAGCAGTTCAGCTAGCCCGTATAGCAATCAGCCCCAGCATTTT.

As DNA, the CDR3 is TGTGCCAGCAGCCAAGAGCCGGGACTAGCCGTTTCCTACGAGCAGTACTTC. This codes for CASSQEPGLAVSYEQYF. This sequence joins TRBV4-2 and TRBJ2-7, with TRBD2 matching over 9 bases. The CDR3 is 17 residues long. Looked up from germline, CDR1 is LGHNA and CDR2 is YNFKEQ. Trimming cost V 0 bases and J 1 base; bases outside gene matches: 7.

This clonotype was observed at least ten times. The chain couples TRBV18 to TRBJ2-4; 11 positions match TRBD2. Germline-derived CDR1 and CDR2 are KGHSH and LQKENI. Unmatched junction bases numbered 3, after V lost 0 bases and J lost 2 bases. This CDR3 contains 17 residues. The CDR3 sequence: CASSPPTSGRSKNIQYF. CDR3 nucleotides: TGTGCCAGCTCACCACCCACTAGCGGGAGATCCAAAAACATTCAGTACTTC.

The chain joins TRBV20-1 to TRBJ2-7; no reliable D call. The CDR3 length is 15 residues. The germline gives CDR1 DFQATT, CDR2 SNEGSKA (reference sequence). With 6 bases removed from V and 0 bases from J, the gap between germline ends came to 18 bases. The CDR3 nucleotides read TGCAGTGCCACCCCGGAGTGGGCCCGCTCCTACGAGCAGTACTTC. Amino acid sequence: CSATPEWARSYEQYF.

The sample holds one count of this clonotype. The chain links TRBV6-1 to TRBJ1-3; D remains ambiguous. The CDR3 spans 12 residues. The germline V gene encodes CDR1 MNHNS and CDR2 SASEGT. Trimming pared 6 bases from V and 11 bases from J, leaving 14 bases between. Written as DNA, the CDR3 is TGTGCCAGCAGGGGGTCGGGGAACGCCATATATTTT. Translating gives CASRGSGNAIYF.